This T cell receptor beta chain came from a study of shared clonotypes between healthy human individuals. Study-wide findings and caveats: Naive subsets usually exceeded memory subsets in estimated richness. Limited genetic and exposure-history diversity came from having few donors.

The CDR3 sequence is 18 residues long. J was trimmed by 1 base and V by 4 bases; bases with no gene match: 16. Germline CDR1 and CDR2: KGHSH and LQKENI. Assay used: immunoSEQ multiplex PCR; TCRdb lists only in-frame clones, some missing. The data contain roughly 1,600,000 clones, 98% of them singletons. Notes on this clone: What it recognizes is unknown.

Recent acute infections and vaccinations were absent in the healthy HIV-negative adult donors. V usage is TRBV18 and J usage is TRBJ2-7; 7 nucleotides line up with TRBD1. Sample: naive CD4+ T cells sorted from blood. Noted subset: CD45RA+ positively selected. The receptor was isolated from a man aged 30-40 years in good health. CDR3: CASSLLPTKGASSYEQYF. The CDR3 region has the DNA TGTGCCAGCTCACTGCTGCCGACGAAGGGGGCCTCGTCCTACGAGCAGTACTTC.